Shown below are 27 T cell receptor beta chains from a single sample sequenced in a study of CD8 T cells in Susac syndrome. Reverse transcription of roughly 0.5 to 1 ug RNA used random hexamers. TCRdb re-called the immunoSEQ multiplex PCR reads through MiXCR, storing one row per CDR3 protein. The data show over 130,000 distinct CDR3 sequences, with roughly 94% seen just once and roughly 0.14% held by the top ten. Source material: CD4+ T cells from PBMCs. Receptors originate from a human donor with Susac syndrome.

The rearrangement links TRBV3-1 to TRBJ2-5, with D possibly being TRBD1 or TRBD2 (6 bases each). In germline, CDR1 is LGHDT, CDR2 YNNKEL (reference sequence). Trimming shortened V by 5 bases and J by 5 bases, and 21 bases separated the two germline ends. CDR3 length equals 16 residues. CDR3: CASSGGPLQGLETQYF. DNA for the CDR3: TGTGCCAGCAGCGGGGGGCCGTTACAGGGTTTGGAGACCCAGTACTTC.

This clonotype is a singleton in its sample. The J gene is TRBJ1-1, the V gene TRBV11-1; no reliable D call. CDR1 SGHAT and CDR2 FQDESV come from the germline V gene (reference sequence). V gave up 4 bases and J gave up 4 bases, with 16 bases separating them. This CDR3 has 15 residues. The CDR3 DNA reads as TGTGCCAGCAGCTCCCCGGGGTTGGGTCGCACTGAAGCTTTCTTT. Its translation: CASSSPGLGRTEAFF.

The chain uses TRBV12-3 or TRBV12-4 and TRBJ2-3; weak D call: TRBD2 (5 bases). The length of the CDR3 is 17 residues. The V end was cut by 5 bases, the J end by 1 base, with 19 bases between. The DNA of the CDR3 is TGTGCCAGCAGTGGATTCGACCGGGAAGCCGGCACAGATACGCAGTATTTT. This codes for CASSGFDREAGTDTQYF.

The CDR3 sequence: CASSPSFGSGSTDTQYF. CDR3 coding DNA: TGTGCCAGCAGCCCTAGCTTCGGCAGCGGGAGCACAGATACGCAGTATTTT. The chain links TRBV4-2 to TRBJ2-3; tentatively, D is TRBD2 (6 bases). Germline CDR1 is LGHNA and CDR2 is YNFKEQ. The CDR3 extends over 17 amino acids. V lost 4 bases and J lost 0, with 17 bases in between.

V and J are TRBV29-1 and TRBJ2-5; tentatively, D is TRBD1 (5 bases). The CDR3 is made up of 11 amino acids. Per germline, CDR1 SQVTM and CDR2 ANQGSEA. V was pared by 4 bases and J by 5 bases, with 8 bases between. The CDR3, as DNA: TGCAGCGTTGCCAGGGCTGAGACCCAGTACTTC. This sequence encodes CSVARAETQYF.

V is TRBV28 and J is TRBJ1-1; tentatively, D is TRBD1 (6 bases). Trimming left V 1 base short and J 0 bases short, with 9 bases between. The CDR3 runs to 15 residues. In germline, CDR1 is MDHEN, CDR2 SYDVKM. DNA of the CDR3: TGTGCCAGCAGTTTATTTCGGACAGTGAACACTGAAGCTTTCTTT. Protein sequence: CASSLFRTVNTEAFF.

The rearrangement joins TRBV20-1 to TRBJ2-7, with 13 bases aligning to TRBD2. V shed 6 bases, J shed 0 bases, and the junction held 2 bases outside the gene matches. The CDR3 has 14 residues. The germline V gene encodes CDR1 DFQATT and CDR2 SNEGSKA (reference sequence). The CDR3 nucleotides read TGCAGTGCACTAGCGGGGGGGAGCTCCTACGAGCAGTACTTC. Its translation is CSALAGGSSYEQYF.

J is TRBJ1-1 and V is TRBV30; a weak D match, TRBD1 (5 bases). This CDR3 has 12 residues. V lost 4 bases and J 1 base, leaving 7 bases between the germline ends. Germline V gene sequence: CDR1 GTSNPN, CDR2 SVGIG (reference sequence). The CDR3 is CAWKTENTEAFF. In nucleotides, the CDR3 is TGTGCCTGGAAGACAGAGAACACTGAAGCTTTCTTT.

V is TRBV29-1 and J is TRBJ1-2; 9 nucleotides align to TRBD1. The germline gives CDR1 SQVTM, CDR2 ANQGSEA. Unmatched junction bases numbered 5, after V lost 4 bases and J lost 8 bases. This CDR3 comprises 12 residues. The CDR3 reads CSVGDRVSGYTF. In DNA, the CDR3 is TGCAGCGTTGGGGACAGGGTTAGCGGCTACACCTTC.

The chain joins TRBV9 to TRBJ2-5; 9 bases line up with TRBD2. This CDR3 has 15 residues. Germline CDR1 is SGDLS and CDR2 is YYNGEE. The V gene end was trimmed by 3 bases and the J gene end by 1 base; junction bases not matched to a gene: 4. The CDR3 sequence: CASSASGGIQETQYF. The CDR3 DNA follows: TGTGCCAGCAGCGCCAGCGGGGGGATCCAAGAGACCCAGTACTTC.

CDR3: CASSLGRWGEQFF. In DNA form, the CDR3 reads TGTGCCAGCAGCTTAGGGCGGTGGGGGGAGCAGTTCTTC. The chain combines TRBV7-2 with TRBJ2-1; D tentatively fits TRBD1 or TRBD2 (5 bases each). V was pared by 1 base and J by 10 bases, with 11 bases between. In germline, CDR1 is SGHTA, CDR2 FQGNSA. The CDR3 is 13 amino acids.

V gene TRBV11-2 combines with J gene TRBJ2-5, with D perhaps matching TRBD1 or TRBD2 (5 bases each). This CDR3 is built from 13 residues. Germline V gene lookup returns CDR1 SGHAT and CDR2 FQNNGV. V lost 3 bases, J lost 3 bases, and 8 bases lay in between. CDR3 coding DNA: TGTGCCAGCAGCTTCGGGGCGGAAGAGACCCAGTACTTC. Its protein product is CASSFGAEETQYF.

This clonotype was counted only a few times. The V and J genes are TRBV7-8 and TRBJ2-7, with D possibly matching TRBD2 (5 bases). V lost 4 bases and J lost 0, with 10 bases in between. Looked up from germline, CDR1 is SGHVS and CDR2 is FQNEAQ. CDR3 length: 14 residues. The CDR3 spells CASSWTASSYEQYF. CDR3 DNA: TGTGCCAGCAGCTGGACTGCTAGCTCCTACGAGCAGTACTTC.

CDR3 sequence reads: CASSYEYSGANVLTF. CDR3 DNA sequence: TGTGCCAGCAGTTACGAGTACTCTGGGGCCAACGTCCTGACTTTC. The genes are TRBV6-6 and TRBJ2-6, with D unclear. The CDR3 sequence is 15 residues long. V gave up 2 bases and J gave up 0 bases, with 5 bases separating them. Germline V gene sequence: CDR1 MNHNY, CDR2 SVGAGI (reference sequence).

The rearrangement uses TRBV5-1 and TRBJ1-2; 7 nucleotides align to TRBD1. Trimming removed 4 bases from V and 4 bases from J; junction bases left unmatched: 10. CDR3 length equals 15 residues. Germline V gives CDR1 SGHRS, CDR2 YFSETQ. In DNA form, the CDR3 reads TGCGCCAGCAGCGCGGTAGGGGGCAAGAGCTATGGCTACACCTTC. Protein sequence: CASSAVGGKSYGYTF.

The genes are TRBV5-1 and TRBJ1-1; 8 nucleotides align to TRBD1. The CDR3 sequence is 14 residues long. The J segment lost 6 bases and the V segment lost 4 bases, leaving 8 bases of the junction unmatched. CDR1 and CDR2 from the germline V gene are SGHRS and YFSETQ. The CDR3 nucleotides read TGCGCCAGCAGCGTCACAGGGGGGAAGGCTGAAGCTTTCTTT. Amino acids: CASSVTGGKAEAFF.

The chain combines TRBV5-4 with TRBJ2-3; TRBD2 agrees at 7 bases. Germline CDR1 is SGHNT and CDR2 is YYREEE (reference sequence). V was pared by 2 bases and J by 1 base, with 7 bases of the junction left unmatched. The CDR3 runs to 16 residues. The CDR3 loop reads CASSFNSGGGTDTQYF. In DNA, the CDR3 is TGTGCCAGCAGCTTTAACTCTGGGGGGGGCACAGATACGCAGTATTTT. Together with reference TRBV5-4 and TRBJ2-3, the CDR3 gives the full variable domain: ETGVTQSPTHLIKTRGQQVTLRCSSQSGHNTVSWYQQALGQGPQFIFQYYREEENGRGNFPPRFSGLQFPNYSSELNVNALELDDSALYLCASSFNSGGGTDTQYFGPGTRLTVL.

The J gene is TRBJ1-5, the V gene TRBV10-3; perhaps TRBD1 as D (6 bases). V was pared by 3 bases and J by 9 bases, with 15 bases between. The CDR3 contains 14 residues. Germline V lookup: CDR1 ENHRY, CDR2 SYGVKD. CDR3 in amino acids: CAISDGQTLGPQHF. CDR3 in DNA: TGTGCCATCAGTGATGGACAGACTCTCGGGCCCCAGCATTTT.

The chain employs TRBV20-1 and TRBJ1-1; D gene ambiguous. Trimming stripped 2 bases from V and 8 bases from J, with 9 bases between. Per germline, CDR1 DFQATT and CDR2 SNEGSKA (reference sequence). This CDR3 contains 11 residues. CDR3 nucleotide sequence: TGCAGTGCTAGAAGTGAACAGGAAGCTTTCTTT. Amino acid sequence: CSARSEQEAFF.

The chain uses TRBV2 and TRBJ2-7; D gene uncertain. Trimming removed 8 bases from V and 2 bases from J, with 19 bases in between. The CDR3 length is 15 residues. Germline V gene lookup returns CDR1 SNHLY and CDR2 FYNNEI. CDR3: CASALTPQETYEQYF. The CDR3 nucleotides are TGTGCCAGCGCCCTTACACCCCAAGAGACCTACGAGCAGTACTTC.

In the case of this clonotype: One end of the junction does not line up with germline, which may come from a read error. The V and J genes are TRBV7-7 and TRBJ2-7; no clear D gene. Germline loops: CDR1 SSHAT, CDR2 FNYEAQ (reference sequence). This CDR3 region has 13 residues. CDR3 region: CASSLDGLGEQYF. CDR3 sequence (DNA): TGTGCTAGCAGCCTCGACGGTCTAGGCGAGCAGTACTTC.

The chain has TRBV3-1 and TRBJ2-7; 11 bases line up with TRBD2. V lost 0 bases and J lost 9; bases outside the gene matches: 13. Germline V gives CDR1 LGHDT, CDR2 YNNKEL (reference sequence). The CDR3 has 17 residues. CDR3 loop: CASSQELAGEGLGGQYF. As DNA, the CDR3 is TGTGCCAGCAGCCAAGAACTAGCGGGAGAAGGGCTCGGAGGGCAGTACTTC.

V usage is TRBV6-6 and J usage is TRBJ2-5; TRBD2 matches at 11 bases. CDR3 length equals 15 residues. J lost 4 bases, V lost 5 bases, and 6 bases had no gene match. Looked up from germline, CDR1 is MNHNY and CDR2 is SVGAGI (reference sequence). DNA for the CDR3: TGTGCCAGCAGTCCCGGGACTAGCGGCCCAGAGACCCAGTACTTC. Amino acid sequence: CASSPGTSGPETQYF.

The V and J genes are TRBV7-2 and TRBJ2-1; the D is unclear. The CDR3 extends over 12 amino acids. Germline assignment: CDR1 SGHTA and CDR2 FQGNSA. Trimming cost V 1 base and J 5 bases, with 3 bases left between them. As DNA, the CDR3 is TGTGCCAGCAGCTTAGGGGACAATGAGCAGTTCTTC. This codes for CASSLGDNEQFF.

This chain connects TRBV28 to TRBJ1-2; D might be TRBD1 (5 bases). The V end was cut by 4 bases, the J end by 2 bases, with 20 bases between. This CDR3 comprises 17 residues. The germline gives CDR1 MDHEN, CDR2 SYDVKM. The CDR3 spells CASSSTSLEGLNYGYTF. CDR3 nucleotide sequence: TGTGCCAGCAGTTCAACCTCCTTGGAGGGGTTAAACTATGGCTACACCTTC.

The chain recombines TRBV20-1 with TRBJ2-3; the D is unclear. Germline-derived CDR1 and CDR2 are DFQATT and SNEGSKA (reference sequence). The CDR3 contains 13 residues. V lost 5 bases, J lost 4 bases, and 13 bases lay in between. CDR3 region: CSALTRSADTQYF. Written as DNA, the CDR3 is TGCAGTGCTCTGACTCGAAGCGCAGATACGCAGTATTTT.

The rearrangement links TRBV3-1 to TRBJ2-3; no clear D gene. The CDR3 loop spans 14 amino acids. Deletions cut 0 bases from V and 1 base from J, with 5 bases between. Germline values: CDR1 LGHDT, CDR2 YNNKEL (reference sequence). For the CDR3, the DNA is TGTGCCAGCAGCCAAGAGTATGGCACAGATACGCAGTATTTT. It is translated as CASSQEYGTDTQYF.